Presented here are 24 T cell receptor beta chains from one specimen sequenced in a study of cytomegalovirus exposure and HLA in healthy donors. The PCR contained 60 Vbeta and 13 Jbeta primers. The data were produced by immunoSEQ multiplex PCR, yet TCRdb's version contains in-frame clones alone and is incomplete. The sample has roughly 180,000 clones; 78% are singletons. Input material: PBMCs. These receptors all come from a woman aged 45-59 years in good health and CMV-seropositive.

J is TRBJ1-2 and V is TRBV10-3; 8 positions match TRBD1. V gave up 6 bases and J gave up 5 bases; unmatched junction bases: 5. This CDR3 has 13 amino acids. Germline V gene lookup returns CDR1 ENHRY and CDR2 SYGVKD. The CDR3 region has the DNA TGTGCCATCAGCCCGGGACAGGCGTATGGCTACACCTTC. This gives the protein CAISPGQAYGYTF.

The rearrangement links TRBV5-6 to TRBJ2-3; the D gene is possibly TRBD1 (5 bases). The CDR3 length is 14 residues. V was pared by 3 bases and J by 1 base, with 9 bases between. CDR1 is SGHDT and CDR2 is YYEEEE in the germline V gene. Written as DNA, the CDR3 is TGTGCCAGCAGCTACACAGGACGCACAGATACGCAGTATTTT. Translating it yields CASSYTGRTDTQYF.

J is TRBJ2-5 and V is TRBV7-3; a possible D gene is TRBD2 (6 bases). The V end was cut by 1 base, the J end by 6 bases, with 21 bases between. CDR3 length equals 17 residues. Germline V gives CDR1 SGHTA, CDR2 FQGTGA. CDR3 coding DNA: TGTGCCAGCAGCTTAATAGAGGTGCGGGGTATGTTGAAGACCCAGTACTTC. Translating gives CASSLIEVRGMLKTQYF.

This chain's CDR3 is CASSLVPGEGTQYF. The CDR3 DNA reads TGCGCCAGCAGCTTGGTCCCGGGGGAAGGGACCCAGTACTTC. The chain couples TRBV5-1 to TRBJ2-5, with a possible D match to TRBD2 (6 bases). The germline V gene encodes CDR1 SGHRS and CDR2 YFSETQ. This CDR3 spans 14 amino acids. The ends were cut back, 0 bases at V and 7 bases at J, with 13 bases in the middle. Filled out from reference TRBV5-1 and TRBJ2-5, the complete variable domain reads KAGVTQTPRYLIKTRGQQVTLSCSPISGHRSVSWYQQTPGQGLQFLFEYFSETQRNKGNFPGRFSGRQFSNSRSEMNVSTLELGDSALYLCASSLVPGEGTQYFGPGTRLLVL.

The chain recombines TRBV28 with TRBJ2-7; 7 bases are a match to TRBD1. J was trimmed by 3 bases and V by 4 bases; bases with no gene match: 27. The CDR3 extends over 21 amino acids. CDR1 is MDHEN, CDR2 SYDVKM, per germline. The CDR3: CASSSPQIQGTQMPLYYEQYF. The CDR3 nucleotides read TGTGCCAGCAGTTCACCCCAGATACAGGGGACGCAAATGCCCCTATACTACGAGCAGTACTTC.

The rearrangement links TRBV5-4 to TRBJ2-3; the match to TRBD2 covers 15 bases. Losses at the gene ends were 5 bases for V and 10 bases for J; bases not matched to a gene: 8. The CDR3 consists of 15 residues. The germline CDR1 and CDR2 sequences are SGHNT and YYREEE (reference sequence). The CDR3 is CASRPGTSGGRSQYF. The DNA for the CDR3 is TGTGCCAGCAGACCCGGGACTAGCGGGGGGCGGTCGCAGTATTTT.

V and J are TRBV6-5 and TRBJ1-5; D uncertain. The CDR3 contains 15 residues. Germline lookup yields CDR1 MNHEY and CDR2 SVGAGI. Trimming shortened V by 7 bases and J by 2 bases, and 15 bases separated the two germline ends. CDR3 nucleotide sequence: TGTGCCAGCAATAAGTGGCCGATGGGCAATCAGCCCCAGCATTTT. This sequence encodes CASNKWPMGNQPQHF.

The chain employs TRBV7-9 and TRBJ2-5; TRBD2 aligns across 7 bases. This CDR3 contains 13 residues. Germline V gene lookup returns CDR1 SEHNR and CDR2 FQNEAQ (reference sequence). Losses at the gene ends were 3 bases for V and 4 bases for J; bases not matched to a gene: 2. The CDR3, as DNA: TGTGCCAGCAGCTTCGCGGGGGTAGAGACCCAGTACTTC. This codes for CASSFAGVETQYF.

V gene TRBV6-5 combines with J gene TRBJ1-3; tentative D call: TRBD1 (6 bases). Trimming left V 5 bases short and J 0 bases short, with 8 bases between. CDR1 MNHEY and CDR2 SVGAGI come from the germline V gene. This CDR3 region has 14 residues. The CDR3 DNA follows: TGTGCCAGCAGTGAAGGGGGCTCTGGAAACACCATATATTTT. This sequence encodes CASSEGGSGNTIYF.

The rearrangement joins TRBV4-1 to TRBJ1-4, with a weak D call TRBD1 (5 bases). There are 14 residues in the CDR3. Trimming took 0 bases from V and 8 from J, leaving 10 bases between them. CDR1 MGHRA and CDR2 YSYEKL come from the germline V gene. The CDR3 region is CASSQEGAVEKLFF. In DNA, the CDR3 is TGCGCCAGCAGCCAAGAAGGGGCTGTCGAAAAACTGTTTTTT.

V and J are TRBV30 and TRBJ1-6; the match to TRBD1 covers 7 bases. There are 13 residues in the CDR3. After removal of 2 bases from V and 10 bases from J, the junction contained 5 bases not matched to a gene. Germline V gene sequence: CDR1 GTSNPN, CDR2 SVGIG (reference sequence). The CDR3 DNA sequence: TGTGCCTGGAGTAGACAGGGAGGATCACCCCTCCACTTT. Protein product: CAWSRQGGSPLHF.

There are a few counts of this clone. CDR3 DNA: TGTGCCAGCAGTGGGGCAGACCCTTCGAGAGAGACCCAGTACTTC. Translated, it gives CASSGADPSRETQYF. V is TRBV25-1 and J is TRBJ2-5, with D uncertain. Per germline, CDR1 MGHDK and CDR2 SYGVNS. Trimming shortened V by 4 bases and J by 4 bases, and 16 bases separated the two germline ends. The length of the CDR3 is 15 residues.

This clone has more than one count but fewer than ten. The gene calls are TRBV9 and TRBJ2-1, with 12 positions matching TRBD2. This CDR3 region has 17 residues. CDR1 and CDR2 (germline): SGDLS, YYNGEE. V dropped 0 bases and J dropped 0; count of bases not matched to a gene: 1. The CDR3 region has the DNA TGTGCCAGCAGCGTAGGGACTAGCGGGGCCTCCTACAATGAGCAGTTCTTC. As protein: CASSVGTSGASYNEQFF.

Written as DNA, the CDR3 is TGTGCCAGCAGCTCCTCGGGACAGGGGGCGGGAGAGCAGTACTTC. It is translated as CASSSSGQGAGEQYF. V usage is TRBV7-9 and J usage is TRBJ2-7; TRBD1 matches 12 bases. The junction had 8 bases not matched to a gene; V was cut back by 4 bases and J by 7 bases. Looked up from germline, CDR1 is SEHNR and CDR2 is FQNEAQ (reference sequence). CDR3 length equals 15 residues. The whole variable domain, remainder taken from reference TRBV7-9 and TRBJ2-7, is DTGVSQNPRHKITKRGQNVTFRCDPISEHNRLYWYRQTLGQGPEFLTYFQNEAQLEKSRLLSDRFSAERPKGSFSTLEIQRTEQGDSAMYLCASSSSGQGAGEQYFGPGTRLTVT.

The rearrangement joins TRBV7-9 to TRBJ2-3; 8 nucleotides agree with TRBD1. Germline V lookup: CDR1 SEHNR, CDR2 FQNEAQ (reference sequence). V lost 6 bases to trimming and J lost 3 bases; unmatched junction nucleotides: 8. The CDR3 is made up of 15 amino acids. CDR3 amino acids: CASRTGQGPTDTQYF. The CDR3 DNA sequence: TGTGCCAGCAGGACCGGACAGGGCCCGACAGATACGCAGTATTTT.

The chain has TRBV5-1 and TRBJ2-5; D is possibly TRBD2 (6 bases). Germline V gives CDR1 SGHRS, CDR2 YFSETQ. V was pared by 4 bases and J by 10 bases, with 17 bases between. The CDR3 sequence is 13 residues long. The chain's CDR3 is CASSPRFGDFQYF. The CDR3 nucleotides are TGCGCCAGCAGCCCAAGGTTTGGGGACTTCCAGTACTTC.

V and J are TRBV5-6 and TRBJ1-1; unclear D gene. Per the germline V gene, CDR1 is SGHDT and CDR2 is YYEEEE. The CDR3 has 15 amino acids. V dropped 1 base and J dropped 0 bases, with 10 bases sitting between them. CDR3 loop: CASSLRVQLNTEAFF. DNA for the CDR3: TGTGCCAGCAGCTTGCGGGTACAATTGAACACTGAAGCTTTCTTT.

The rearrangement links TRBV30 to TRBJ2-5; TRBD2 matches 9 bases. Germline V lookup: CDR1 GTSNPN, CDR2 SVGIG (reference sequence). V trimming: 5 bases; J trimming: 5 bases; junction bases outside the gene matches: 9. This CDR3 spans 14 amino acids. The CDR3 coding sequence is TGTGCCTGGGGACGCGGGACTAGCAGGGAGACCCAGTACTTC. Its protein is CAWGRGTSRETQYF.

The rearrangement joins TRBV6-5 to TRBJ1-2; D is undetermined. The CDR3 runs 14 residues. The V and J ends lost 2 bases and 0 bases respectively, with 7 bases between them. Germline CDR1 MNHEY, CDR2 SVGAGI. CDR3 sequence reads: CASSYSQTNYGYTF. The CDR3 nucleotides read TGTGCCAGCAGTTACAGCCAAACTAACTATGGCTACACCTTC.

The chain couples TRBV2 to TRBJ2-3; 10 bases match TRBD2. Germline V gene data show CDR1 as SNHLY and CDR2 as FYNNEI. V shed 1 base, J shed 2 bases, and the junction held 12 bases outside the gene matches. This CDR3 spans 19 amino acids. The CDR3 coding sequence is TGTGCCAGCAGTGAAGAACTAGCGGGGTCTATCCCTTCCACAGATACGCAGTATTTT. Translated, it gives CASSEELAGSIPSTDTQYF.

The chain combines TRBV5-1 with TRBJ2-2; D possibly corresponds to TRBD1 (5 bases). From germline, CDR1 is SGHRS and CDR2 YFSETQ. This CDR3 has 13 amino acids. V dropped 7 bases and J dropped 5 bases, with 12 bases sitting between them. CDR3 sequence reads: CASATEITGELFF. The DNA for the CDR3 is TGCGCCAGCGCGACAGAGATAACCGGGGAGCTGTTTTTT.

The chain is built from TRBV5-1 and TRBJ2-7, with a possible D match to TRBD1 (5 bases). Germline V gene lookup returns CDR1 SGHRS and CDR2 YFSETQ. With 3 bases removed from V and 4 bases from J, the gap between germline ends came to 14 bases. CDR3 size: 14 residues. The CDR3 loop reads CASSWGASQYEQYF. The CDR3 DNA is TGCGCCAGCAGCTGGGGCGCAAGTCAATACGAGCAGTACTTC.

This chain joins TRBV7-8 and TRBJ1-5; 7 bases are a match to TRBD1. Trimming removed 4 bases from V and 2 bases from J; junction bases left unmatched: 11. Germline loops: CDR1 SGHVS, CDR2 FQNEAQ. The CDR3 extends over 17 amino acids. In nucleotides, the CDR3 is TGTGCCAGCAGCTCCGGAGGGGGCTGGGGTGGCAATCAGCCCCAGCATTTT. This sequence encodes CASSSGGGWGGNQPQHF.

The V call is TRBV6-7, the J call TRBJ2-5, with 10 bases aligning to TRBD2. TRBV6-7 is an ORF, with its function uncertain. The CDR3 consists of 17 residues. V gave up 4 bases and J gave up 4 bases; unmatched junction bases: 12. The CDR3 here is CASSWGGSGGRGETQYF. The CDR3, as DNA: TGTGCCAGCAGTTGGGGCGGTAGCGGGGGGAGGGGAGAGACCCAGTACTTC.